The rows below give T cell receptor beta chains drawn from one sample of a study of shared T cell receptors in the human thymus. The method was immunoSEQ multiplex PCR; TCRdb's version includes in-frame clones alone and lacks a portion of them. This table holds about 710,000 clones, about 90% found once. These same data were also listed under a study on human thymus T cells.

The sample consisted of thymocytes. All receptors derive from a boy younger than two with a congenital heart defect. Both conserved end residues are part of each CDR3. The order of the fields is J gene, clone size, V gene, D gene, CDR3 DNA, CDR3 protein. A D gene is named only where the DNA matches it firmly. Some rows mark clone size as missing; the rest say once, few, many or name a class of expanded clone.

>TRBJ2-1|-|TRBV6-5|-
TGTGCCAGCAGAATGACCGGGACTGCATTAGGTGAGCAGTTCTTC
CASRMTGTALGEQFF
>TRBJ2-3|-|TRBV25-1|-
TGTGCCAGCAGTGAATATTCTCCCAGACAGAGCACAGATACGCAGTATTTT
CASSEYSPRQSTDTQYF
>TRBJ2-7|-|TRBV15|-
TGTGCCACCAGCAGAGATTATGTTCCGGCGGAGACAGAGAAAACCTCCGAGCAGTACTTC
CATSRDYVPAETEKTSEQYF
>TRBJ2-7|few|TRBV30|TRBD2
TGTGCCTGGACCCCGTCTAGCGGGCGCCTCTCCTCCTACGAGCAGTACTTC
CAWTPSSGRLSSYEQYF
>TRBJ2-3|once|TRBV7-2|-
TGTGCCAGCAGCTTAAGCCCCACAGATACGCAGTATTTT
CASSLSPTDTQYF
>TRBJ1-2|few|TRBV19|-
TGTGCCAGTAGCCAATGGGCAGTCTATGGCTACACCTTC
CASSQWAVYGYTF
>TRBJ2-7|-|TRBV7-9|TRBD2
TGTGCCAGCAGCCGAGGACTAGCGGGAGAGGGGGGATACGAGCAGTACTTC
CASSRGLAGEGGYEQYF
>TRBJ1-1|-|TRBV5-4|TRBD1
TGTGCCAGCAGCAAACCCTCGACAGGGAGGCCGAACACTGAAGCTTTCTTT
CASSKPSTGRPNTEAFF
>TRBJ2-5|-|TRBV18|TRBD1
TGTGCCAGCTCACCACCGGATGGGGGACAGGGGGCGGCGAGGGAAGAGACCCAGTACTTC
CASSPPDGGQGAAREETQYF
>TRBJ2-7|-|TRBV5-1|TRBD1
TGCGCCAGCAGCCTCCACAGGGGGTCCTGCGAGCAGTACTTC
CASSLHRGSCEQYF
>TRBJ2-1|-|TRBV30|-
TGTGCCTGGAGTGTACGAGTAACCTCCTACAATGAGCAGTTCTTC
CAWSVRVTSYNEQFF
>TRBJ2-1|-|TRBV27|-
TGTGCCAGCAGTTTTGGCGGTGAGCAGTTCTTC
CASSFGGEQFF
>TRBJ2-7|-|TRBV4-3|TRBD1
TGCGCCAGCAGCCAAGATTGGACGGCCCGGGACAGGCCCTACGAGCAGTACTTC
CASSQDWTARDRPYEQYF
>TRBJ2-3|-|TRBV30|TRBD2
TGTGCCTGGAGTGTATGGCTAGCGGGAGAGAGCACAGATACGCAGTATTTT
CAWSVWLAGESTDTQYF
>TRBJ1-6|-|TRBV15|TRBD1
TGTGCCACCAGCAGAGGGGTTGGGACAGGGTACTATAATTCACCCCTCCACTTT
CATSRGVGTGYYNSPLHF
>TRBJ2-3|once|TRBV15|-
TGTGCCACCAGCAGCCCTGCGGGCACAGATACGCAGTATTTT
CATSSPAGTDTQYF
>TRBJ1-2|-|TRBV5-4|TRBD1
TGTGCCAGCAGCCCGACGGACAGGCTCTATGGCTACACCTTC
CASSPTDRLYGYTF
>TRBJ2-5|-|TRBV28|TRBD2
TGTGCCAGCAGTCCTCGGGACACCCCGGGGGGGGAGACCCAGTACTTC
CASSPRDTPGGETQYF
>TRBJ1-4|-|TRBV29-1|-
TGCAGCGGTCAGGGTTGGTTCACGGAAAAACTGTTTTTT
CSGQGWFTEKLFF
>TRBJ2-1|-|TRBV15|-
TGTGCCACCAGCAGAGATCTCGTGGGTAGCGCCTACAATGAGCAGTTCTTC
CATSRDLVGSAYNEQFF
>TRBJ2-3|-|TRBV10-3|TRBD2
TGTGCCATCAGTGTGGTAGCGGGGGGCACAGATACGCAGTATTTT
CAISVVAGGTDTQYF
>TRBJ2-5|-|TRBV14|TRBD1
TGTGCCAGCAGCCAAGCCCTGGGGGACAGCCAAGAGACCCAGTACTTC
CASSQALGDSQETQYF
>TRBJ2-1|-|TRBV10-3|-
TGTGCCATCTATAACCTATTCTACAATGAGCAGTTCTTC
CAIYNLFYNEQFF
>TRBJ1-4|-|TRBV5-1|-
TGCGCCAGCAGCTTAGAGGAGAGACGTAATGAAAAACTGTTTTTT
CASSLEERRNEKLFF
>TRBJ2-7|-|TRBV4-3|TRBD1
TGCGCCAGCAGCCAAACGCCGTGGGACAGGGAGATCTACGAGCAGTACTTC
CASSQTPWDREIYEQYF
>TRBJ2-5|-|TRBV7-8|TRBD2
TGTGCCAGCAGCCCAGGTTCCCCAACTAGCGAAGAGACCCAGTACTTC
CASSPGSPTSEETQYF
>TRBJ1-5|once|TRBV18|-
TGTGCCAGCTCACCACCGGGCAGTTCTAATCAGCCCCAGCATTTT
CASSPPGSSNQPQHF
>TRBJ2-1|-|TRBV9|-
TGTGCCAGCAGCTCACGTTCGGGGGAGAGGTGTGAGCAGTTCTTC
CASSSRSGERCEQFF
>TRBJ1-6|-|TRBV7-9|-
TGTGCCAGCAGCGGTTTTCGGGGGGACAATTCACCCCTCCACTTT
CASSGFRGDNSPLHF
>TRBJ2-5|-|TRBV12-5|-
TGTGCTAGTGGGTTAAGGGGGACCCAGTACTTC
CASGLRGTQYF
>TRBJ2-7|-|TRBV4-3|-
TGCGCCAGCAGCCAAGATCAGGACTACCCCTACGAGCAGTACTTC
CASSQDQDYPYEQYF
>TRBJ1-1|-|TRBV14|TRBD1
TGTGCCAGCAGCCAAGGACAGGGGGCGTTGGGTGAAGCTTTCTTT
CASSQGQGALGEAFF
>TRBJ2-7|-|TRBV27|-
TGTGCCAGCAGGCCCAAAAGTGGGGACTTCCTTTACGAGCAGTACTTC
CASRPKSGDFLYEQYF
>TRBJ1-1|once|TRBV19|TRBD1
TGTGCCAGTAGTCCCCGGACAGGGCCGAACACTGAAGCTTTCTTT
CASSPRTGPNTEAFF
>TRBJ1-6|few|TRBV27|-
TGTGCCAGCAGTTCTAAGTCGTCGAATAATTCACCCCTCCACTTT
CASSSKSSNNSPLHF
>TRBJ1-5|-|TRBV6-6|-
TGTGCCAGCAGTTACTCGAACGGGTATCAGCCCCAGCATTTT
CASSYSNGYQPQHF
>TRBJ2-7|-|TRBV6-6|TRBD2
TGTGCCAGCGAATACGGACTAGCGGGAGCGTACGAGCAGTACTTC
CASEYGLAGAYEQYF
>TRBJ2-1|-|TRBV2|TRBD2
TGTGCCAGCAGTGAAGATGTGCGGGAGGGGCCCAGCTCCTACAATGAGCAGTTCTTC
CASSEDVREGPSSYNEQFF
>TRBJ1-4|-|TRBV9|-
TGTGCCAGCAGCGTAGCTGCCAGGGTCCATGAAAAACTGTTTTTT
CASSVAARVHEKLFF
>TRBJ1-5|-|TRBV19|TRBD1
TGTGCCAGTAGCGAATCATACAGGGGCAGCAATCAGCCCCAGCATTTT
CASSESYRGSNQPQHF
>TRBJ2-6|-|TRBV11-1|TRBD1
TGTGCCAGCAGCCTTATTCGTGGACAGGCCCCCTCTGGGGCCAACGTCCTGACTTTC
CASSLIRGQAPSGANVLTF
>TRBJ1-3|-|TRBV7-9|-
TGTGCCAGCAGCCGAACCCTCAGGGGTACCATATATTTT
CASSRTLRGTIYF
>TRBJ2-2|-|TRBV27|TRBD2
TGTGCCAGCAGTATACTAGCGGGGCATATTATCACCGGGGAGCTGTTTTTT
CASSILAGHIITGELFF
>TRBJ2-2|-|TRBV9|TRBD1
TGTGCCAGCAGCGTGAGACCGACAGGGGCGAACCTCACCGGGGAGCTGTTTTTT
CASSVRPTGANLTGELFF
>TRBJ1-1|-|TRBV5-1|TRBD1
TGCGCCAGCAGCATAACAGGGGGGAACACTGAAGCTTTCTTT
CASSITGGNTEAFF
>TRBJ2-7|-|TRBV4-3|TRBD1
TGCGCCAGCAGCCAAGATCCGAGGGGGACAGGGTACTACGAGCAGTACTTC
CASSQDPRGTGYYEQYF
>TRBJ2-7|-|TRBV9|-
TGTGCCAGCAGCGTAGCGGCCGAAGGGGGCTCCTACGAGCAGTACTTC
CASSVAAEGGSYEQYF
>TRBJ1-5|-|TRBV6-1|TRBD1
TGTGCCAGCAGTGGCACCACAGGGGTCCAGCCCCAGCATTTT
CASSGTTGVQPQHF
>TRBJ1-5|-|TRBV7-2|TRBD1
TGTGCCAGCGGGACAGAAGATCATCAGCCCCAGCATTTT
CASGTEDHQPQHF
>TRBJ1-1|-|TRBV30|-
TGTGCCTGGGGAATCAGGGTAACCACTGAAGCTTTCTTT
CAWGIRVTTEAFF
>TRBJ2-1|-|TRBV6-4|-
TGTGCCAGCAGTGAGTCCGGGACTTCTGAGCAGTTCTTC
CASSESGTSEQFF
>TRBJ1-2|-|TRBV7-8|-
TGTGCCAGCAGCCCGACTTCTGACTCAAACTATGGCTACACCTTC
CASSPTSDSNYGYTF
>TRBJ2-5|-|TRBV9|-
TGTGCCAGCAGCCCGCGGAATATAGCGGAAAACGGAGAGACCCAGTACTTC
CASSPRNIAENGETQYF
>TRBJ2-3|-|TRBV10-3|TRBD2
TGTGCCATCAGTGGGGTGACTAGCGGGAGTAGCACAGATACGCAGTATTTT
CAISGVTSGSSTDTQYF
>TRBJ2-3|-|TRBV5-1|-
TGCGCCAGCAGCCCCCCGGGTCTCCGGGGCACAGATACGCAGTATTTT
CASSPPGLRGTDTQYF
>TRBJ2-2|-|TRBV10-2|-
TGCGCCAGCAGTGAACCGGGACACCGAAAGACCGGGGAGCTGTTTTTT
CASSEPGHRKTGELFF
>TRBJ1-4|-|TRBV19|-
TGTGCCACCCGTCGGGGGGGAGGCGGTGAAAAACTGTTTTTT
CATRRGGGGEKLFF